The sample holds a few counts of the clone carrying this T cell receptor beta chain. As yet, its antigen is unknown. The data belong to a study of blood T cells in healthy people across ages. Study-wide context: Capture via template switching afforded approximately one barcoded beta molecule per two T cells. Overall study findings and caveats: A roughly linear fall in TCR beta diversity per million T cells was seen with increasing age. Strong correlation linked observed beta diversity and percent naive T cells.

From germline, CDR1 is SNHLY and CDR2 FYNNEI. V shed 11 bases and J shed 0 bases, with 14 bases lying between them. The CDR3 is 14 residues long. Combining a sample-barcoded 5' primer with a J-beta primer mix, a second PCR ran for about 7 to 11 cycles. Using its own MiXCR run on the 5' RACE reads, TCRdb lists one record per CDR3 protein. The table includes about 1.5 million distinct CDR3 sequences, approximately 40% detected once. The chain combines TRBV2 with TRBJ2-1; perhaps D is TRBD1 or TRBD2 (5 bases each). The sequenced sample consisted of blood. This clonotype was sampled from a woman aged 18-29 years in good health. CDR3 loop: CAGGVASSYNEQFF. The CDR3 DNA follows: TGTGCCGGGGGAGTGGCTAGCTCCTACAATGAGCAGTTCTTC.